This T cell receptor (beta chain) was obtained from a study of blood T cell repertoires in COVID-19. For the study at large: Researchers got acute and convalescent COVID-19 samples from the United States, Italy and Spain.

Between the trimmed V and J ends, which lost 7 bases and 4 bases, there was a span of 5 bases. This CDR3 has 12 amino acids. Germline assignment: CDR1 MDHEN and CDR2 SYDVKM. Using immunoSEQ multiplex PCR, the repertoire was profiled, and TCRdb retains in-frame clones only, with some absent. This sample has some 190,000 clones, with approximately 81% found just once. Specimen: peripheral blood. This chain connects TRBV28 to TRBJ2-6; the D is unclear. This clonotype was obtained from a woman of 80 years or more with acute or convalescent COVID-19. The CDR3 region has the DNA TGTGCCAGCAAATCGGGGGCCAACGTCCTGACTTTC. The encoded protein is CASKSGANVLTF.